A selection of T cell receptor beta chains follows, all from one sample in a study of blood T cell repertoires in COVID-19. Method: immunoSEQ multiplex PCR; TCRdb's copy keeps in-frame clones and lacks some. The data hold 180,000 or so clones, with more than 75% observed a single time. Input material: PBMCs or T cells enriched from blood (not recorded which). The receptors here all came from a man aged 60-69 years who had been exposed to COVID-19. Both conserved end residues are part of each CDR3. The order of the fields is clone size, J gene, V gene, D gene, CDR3 DNA, CDR3 protein. The D gene is left open where the match is weak. Size values are once, few and many counts, or a class for expanded clones, and some rows have none.

NA TRBJ2-2 TRBV5-1 NA TGCGCCAGCAGCGCGGAAACTAGGCCGGGCACCGGGGAGCTGTTTTTT CASSAETRPGTGELFF
NA TRBJ1-1 TRBV28 NA TGTGCCAGCAGTCCCGCCGGGTTGAACACTGAAGCTTTCTTT CASSPAGLNTEAFF
few TRBJ2-7 TRBV3-1/TRBV3-2 NA TGTGCCAGCAGCCAAGCTCCGGGAGAGGTATTCTACGAGCAGTACTTC CASSQAPGEVFYEQYF
NA TRBJ1-4 TRBV7-8 TRBD1 TGTGCCAGCAGCTTAGGACAGGGAGAAAAACTGTTTTTT CASSLGQGEKLFF
NA TRBJ2-7 TRBV27 TRBD1 TGTGCCAGCAGTTCCCCTACCGGGACAGGGACGAACGAGCAGTACTTC CASSSPTGTGTNEQYF
NA TRBJ2-3 TRBV29-1 TRBD1 TGCAGCGTCCCCAGGCAGGGGGCGCTTGGAGATACGCAGTATTTT CSVPRQGALGDTQYF
once TRBJ2-2 TRBV19 TRBD1 TGTGCCAGTAGCTACGGGACAGGGGTGGGTACCGGGGAGCTGTTTTTT CASSYGTGVGTGELFF
NA TRBJ1-4 TRBV30 TRBD1 TGTGCCTTGACAGGGGGCGTTAATGAAAAACTGTTTTTT CALTGGVNEKLFF
NA TRBJ1-5 TRBV28 TRBD1 TGTGCCAGCAGTCCCCCGACAGGGAGCAATCAGCCCCAGCATTTT CASSPPTGSNQPQHF
once TRBJ2-7 TRBV7-9 NA TGTGCCAGCAGCTTCGGGGTAACCTACGAGCAGTACTTC CASSFGVTYEQYF
NA TRBJ2-1 TRBV10-3 TRBD1 TGTGCCATCAGTGGGGGGACAGGGGTCTACAATGAGCAGTTCTTC CAISGGTGVYNEQFF
NA TRBJ2-7 TRBV27 TRBD2 TGTGCCAGCAGTTTATCGGCGGGACTAGCGGGAGTTGAGCAGTACTTC CASSLSAGLAGVEQYF
NA TRBJ1-3 TRBV27 TRBD1 TGTGCCAGCAGTTCTATAGCCGGGACAGGGTCTGGAAACACCATATATTTT CASSSIAGTGSGNTIYF
NA TRBJ2-1 TRBV5-6 NA TGTGCCAGCAGCCGAGGAGGAGGCGGGGCGAGCTCCTACAATGAGCAGTTCTTC CASSRGGGGASSYNEQFF
NA TRBJ1-4 TRBV2 NA TGTGCCAGCAGTGAAGCGGGGGGGCCTAATGAAAAACTGTTTTTT CASSEAGGPNEKLFF
NA TRBJ1-5 TRBV2 NA TGTGCCAGCAGTGAAGTCGGGGATAGCAATCAGCCCCAGCATTTT CASSEVGDSNQPQHF
NA TRBJ2-7 TRBV7-9 NA TGTGCCAGCGCACAGAGCTACGAGCAGTACTTC CASAQSYEQYF
NA TRBJ2-3 TRBV10-3 TRBD2 TGTGCCATCAGTCTACTAGCGGGCACAGGCACAGATACGCAGTATTTT CAISLLAGTGTDTQYF
NA TRBJ2-4 TRBV19 NA TGTGCCAGTAGTCCTCGTGGCGGGAAAAACATTCAGTACTTC CASSPRGGKNIQYF
NA TRBJ2-7 TRBV7-9 NA TGTGCCAGCAGCCCGTCGGGACTCTACTACGAGCAGTACTTC CASSPSGLYYEQYF
few TRBJ2-5 TRBV10-3 NA TGTGCCATCAGTACCTCGGACAGTCAAGAGACCCAGTACTTC CAISTSDSQETQYF
NA TRBJ2-2 TRBV30 TRBD2 TGTGCCTGGAGCCCCTCGACTAGCGGCTACACCGGGGAGCTGTTTTTT CAWSPSTSGYTGELFF
NA TRBJ2-5 TRBV28 NA TGTGCCAGCACTTCGCGGGAGACCCAGTACTTC CASTSRETQYF
NA TRBJ1-5 TRBV27 NA TGTGCCAGCGGGGACAATACTAGCAATCAGCCCCAGCATTTT CASGDNTSNQPQHF